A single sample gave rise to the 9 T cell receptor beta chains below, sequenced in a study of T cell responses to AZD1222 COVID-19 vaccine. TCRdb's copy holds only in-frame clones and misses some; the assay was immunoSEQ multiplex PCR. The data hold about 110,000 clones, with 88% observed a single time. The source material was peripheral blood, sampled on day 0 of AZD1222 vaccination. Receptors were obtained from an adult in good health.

The CDR3 sequence is CASSQPPRGDTQYF. The CDR3 DNA sequence: TGTGCCAGCAGTCAACCCCCCCGAGGAGATACGCAGTATTTT. The V and J genes are TRBV6-5 and TRBJ2-3; D not resolved. The germline gives CDR1 MNHEY, CDR2 SVGAGI. This CDR3 has 14 residues. The V and J ends lost 5 bases and 5 bases respectively, with 14 bases between them.

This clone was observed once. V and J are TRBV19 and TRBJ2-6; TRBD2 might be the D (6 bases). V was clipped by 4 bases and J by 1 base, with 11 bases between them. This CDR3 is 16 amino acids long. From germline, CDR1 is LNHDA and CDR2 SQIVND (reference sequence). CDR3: CASSSRTTSGANVLTF. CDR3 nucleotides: TGTGCCAGTAGTAGCCGGACTACATCTGGGGCCAACGTCCTGACTTTC.

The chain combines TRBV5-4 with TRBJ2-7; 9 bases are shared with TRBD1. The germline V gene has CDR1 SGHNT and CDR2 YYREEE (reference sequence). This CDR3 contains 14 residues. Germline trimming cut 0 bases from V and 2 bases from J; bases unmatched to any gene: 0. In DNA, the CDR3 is TGTGCCAGCAGCTTGGGACAGGGGGCCTACGAGCAGTACTTC. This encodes CASSLGQGAYEQYF.

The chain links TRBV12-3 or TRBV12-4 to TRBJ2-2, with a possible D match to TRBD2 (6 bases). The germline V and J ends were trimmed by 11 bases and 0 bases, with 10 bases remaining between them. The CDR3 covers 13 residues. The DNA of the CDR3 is TGTGCCGACGTAGCGGCGAACACCGGGGAGCTGTTTTTT. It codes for CADVAANTGELFF.

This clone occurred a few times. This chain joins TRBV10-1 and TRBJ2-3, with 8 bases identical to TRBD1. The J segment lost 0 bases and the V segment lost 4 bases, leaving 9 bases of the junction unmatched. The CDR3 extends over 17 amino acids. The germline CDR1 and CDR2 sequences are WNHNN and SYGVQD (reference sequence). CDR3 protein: CASSGGTGTKSTDTQYF. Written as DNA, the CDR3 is TGCGCCAGCAGTGGGGGGACAGGCACAAAGAGCACAGATACGCAGTATTTT.

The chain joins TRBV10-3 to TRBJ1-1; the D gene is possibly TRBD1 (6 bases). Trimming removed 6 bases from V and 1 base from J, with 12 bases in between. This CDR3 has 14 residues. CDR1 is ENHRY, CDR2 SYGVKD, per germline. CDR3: CAISRGLENTEAFF. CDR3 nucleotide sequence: TGTGCCATCAGCAGGGGATTGGAGAACACTGAAGCTTTCTTT.

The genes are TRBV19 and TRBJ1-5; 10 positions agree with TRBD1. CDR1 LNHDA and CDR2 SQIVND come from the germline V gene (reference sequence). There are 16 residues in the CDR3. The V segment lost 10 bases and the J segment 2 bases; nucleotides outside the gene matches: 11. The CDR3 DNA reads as TGTGCCACCACGCCGGGACAGGGGTCAGGCAATCAGCCCCAGCATTTT. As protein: CATTPGQGSGNQPQHF.

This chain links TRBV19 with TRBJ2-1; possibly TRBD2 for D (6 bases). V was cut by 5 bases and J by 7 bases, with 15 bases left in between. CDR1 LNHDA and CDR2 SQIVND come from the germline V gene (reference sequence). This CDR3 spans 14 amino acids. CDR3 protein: CASSRGFPSNEQFF. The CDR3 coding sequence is TGTGCCAGTAGTCGGGGGTTCCCATCGAATGAGCAGTTCTTC.

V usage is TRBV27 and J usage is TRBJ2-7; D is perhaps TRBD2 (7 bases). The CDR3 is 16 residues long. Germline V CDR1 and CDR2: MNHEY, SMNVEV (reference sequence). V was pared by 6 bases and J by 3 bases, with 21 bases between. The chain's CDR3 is CASSRGGGRTNYEQYF. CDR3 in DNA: TGTGCCAGCAGCCGTGGGGGGGGCCGGACCAACTACGAGCAGTACTTC.